This TCR beta chain originates from a study of cytomegalovirus exposure and HLA in healthy donors. General study results and limits: Across donors, most TCRs were seen rarely, yet some public ones were widespread.

Concerning this clone: Its antigen is as yet unknown.

PCR primers comprised 60 Vbeta and 13 Jbeta primers. Some clones are missing from TCRdb's copy, which holds only in-frame ones; the method was immunoSEQ multiplex PCR. This table holds 140,000 to 150,000 clones, 65% to 85% found once. The CDR3 has 15 amino acids. Germline-derived CDR1 and CDR2 are MNHEY and SVGAGI. V shed 0 bases and J shed 7 bases, with 10 bases lying between them. The sequenced sample consisted of PBMCs. The rearrangement uses TRBV6-5 and TRBJ1-6, with D tentatively TRBD1 (5 bases). The sequence derives from a woman between 35 and 50 years old in good health and CMV-seropositive. CDR3 coding DNA: TGTGCCAGCAGTTACTCCCGGGGGGTAAATTCACCCCTCCACTTT. Its protein product is CASSYSRGVNSPLHF.